This TCR beta chain was recovered during a study of blood T cell repertoires in COVID-19 (dated by TCRdb to the early 2020s). Looking at the study overall: The collaborator samples originated in the United States, Italy and Spain and spanned the acute and convalescent phases of COVID-19. The material from the prospective study consisted of cDNA or gDNA derived from T cells, B-cell-depleted T cells, or PBMCs. Deeply sampled blood TCRbeta repertoires from subjects exposed to, actively infected with, or recovered from COVID-19 were included in the dataset. The repertoires were made available in a free public database intended to serve as a resource for research on the immune response to SARS-CoV-2. The samples were drawn from the first 160 participants of the ongoing ImmuneRACE study and from 1,254 subjects provided by 6 global collaborators. Sample metadata almost always included a de-identified subject ID, COVID-19 status, age in years and sex. HLA class I and class II types, where available, came from metadata supplied by the sample provider rather than from assay-based typing. Beyond this particular receptor, the publication reports: Clinical and demographic metadata were provided uncurated, with the amount varying by source and participant.

Cut back by 2 bases and 7 bases, the V and J ends lie 18 bases apart. The CDR3 holds 16 amino acids from the cysteine to the phenylalanine. The DNA shown is the 48-base CDR3, in frame from base 1. CDR1 and CDR2, looked up from the germline V gene (reference sequence), are MNHEY and SMNVEV. TCRbeta CDR3 regions were amplified from genomic DNA by means of the immunoSEQ Assay, a bias-controlled multiplex PCR. From the authors' description of their analysis: The number of nucleated cells in each sample was estimated from the amplification of reference gene primers within the assay. Sequence reads were collapsed and filtered to measure the absolute abundance of every unique TCRbeta CDR3 rearrangement. For each sample, productive Simpson clonality was calculated as the square root of Simpson's diversity index across productive rearrangements. TCRdb re-hosts the immuneACCESS table, in-frame sequences only. Its copies lack some clones; in the studies checked, an unresolved V gene accounts for under half of them, and the cause for the rest is not known. The D gene and trimming were derived from the DNA, and the V and J assignments and clone size from that table. The sample records hundreds of thousands of clones, roughly nine tenths of which are singletons. The top ten constitute around 2.5% of the sample.

Enrolling through a virtual design, the prospective study's participants ranged in age from roughly 18 to 95 years and lived across approximately 25 United States geographic areas. In the prospective study, cohorts were assigned on the basis of participant-reported clinical history obtained from a screening survey and a study questionnaire. Recovered participants in ImmuneRACE Cohort 3 were defined by two consecutive negative NP/OP PCR tests, clearance by a healthcare professional, or resolution of symptoms. In the prospective study, whole blood, serum and a nasopharyngeal or oropharyngeal swab were collected from each participant by mobile phlebotomists. Participants in the prospective study had the option to provide additional blood draws and questionnaires over a roughly 2-month period. Prospective study blood samples were shipped either frozen or at room temperature before DNA extraction. With regard to this clone: What antigen it recognizes has not been identified. Base quality data are lacking; no much larger clone is found one base away.

The rearranged segments are TRBV27 and TRBJ1-3; the D segment could be TRBD1, given 6 matching bases. The sequenced sample was PBMCs or T cells enriched from blood (not recorded which). The receptor was derived from a man aged 60 to 75 who had recovered from COVID-19. This receptor carries the CDR3 CASSLRPLGQGNTIYF. In nucleotides, the sequence is TGTGCCAGCAGTTTAAGGCCCCTGGGCCAGGGGAACACCATATATTTT.